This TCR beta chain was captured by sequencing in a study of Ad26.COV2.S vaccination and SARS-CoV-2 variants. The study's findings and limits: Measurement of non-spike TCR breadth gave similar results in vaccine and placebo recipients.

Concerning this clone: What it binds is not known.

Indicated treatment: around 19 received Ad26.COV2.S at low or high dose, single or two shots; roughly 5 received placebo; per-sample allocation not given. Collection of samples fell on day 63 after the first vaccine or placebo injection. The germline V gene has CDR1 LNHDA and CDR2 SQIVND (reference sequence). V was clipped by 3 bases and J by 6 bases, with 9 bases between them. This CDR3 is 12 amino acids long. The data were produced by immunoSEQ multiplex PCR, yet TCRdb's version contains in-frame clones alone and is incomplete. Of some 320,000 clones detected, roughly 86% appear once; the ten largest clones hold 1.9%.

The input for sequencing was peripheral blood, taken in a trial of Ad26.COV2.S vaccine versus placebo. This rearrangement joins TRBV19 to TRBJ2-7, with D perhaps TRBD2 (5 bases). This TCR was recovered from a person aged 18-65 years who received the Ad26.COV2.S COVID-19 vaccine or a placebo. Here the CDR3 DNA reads TGTGCCAGTAGTATCGTGGCGGGCGAGCAGTACTTC. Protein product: CASSIVAGEQYF.